These 22 T cell receptor beta chains were sequenced from one sample in a study of T cell responses to AZD1222 COVID-19 vaccine. The repertoire was sequenced with immunoSEQ multiplex PCR; TCRdb's copy has only in-frame clones and lacks some. This sample yields under 150,000 clones, of which over 75% are seen a single time; around 6.9% belongs to the top ten. The sample was peripheral blood, taken on day 0 of AZD1222 vaccination. These TCRs come from an adult in good health.

This rearrangement joins TRBV6-6 to TRBJ1-4; D uncertain. CDR1 and CDR2 from the germline V gene are MNHNY and SVGAGI (reference sequence). The CDR3 runs 14 residues. V dropped 4 bases and J dropped 8 bases, with 14 bases sitting between them. The CDR3 is CASSSEQPPEKLFF. CDR3 DNA: TGTGCCAGCAGTTCAGAACAACCCCCGGAAAAACTGTTTTTT.

The chain carries TRBV5-4 and TRBJ2-7, with TRBD2 matching over 7 bases. Germline loops: CDR1 SGHNT, CDR2 YYREEE (reference sequence). The CDR3 totals 16 residues. J lost 3 bases, V lost 0 bases, and 9 bases had no gene match. CDR3 DNA sequence: TGTGCCAGCAGCTTGGGAGGGCGGGAGTTGGGCTACGAGCAGTACTTC. Protein product: CASSLGGRELGYEQYF.

J is TRBJ2-7 and V is TRBV28; D is ambiguous. The CDR3 sequence is 13 residues long. V lost 7 bases to trimming and J lost 9 bases, with 19 bases between them. Germline V CDR1 and CDR2: MDHEN, SYDVKM. CDR3 residues: CASTSPETLGQYF. CDR3 nucleotides: TGTGCCAGCACCTCCCCCGAGACCCTGGGGCAGTACTTC.

This clone was found a few times. The chain links TRBV12-3 or TRBV12-4 to TRBJ2-1; no clear D. V was shortened by 8 bases and J by 3 bases, with 2 bases between the two germline ends. The CDR3 has 10 amino acids. The CDR3 bases are TGTGCCAGCGGCTACAATGAGCAGTTCTTC. Translating gives CASGYNEQFF.

The rearrangement uses TRBV7-3 and TRBJ2-2; 9 bases align to TRBD1. The CDR3 covers 18 residues. V was pared by 5 bases and J by 3 bases, with 13 bases of the junction left unmatched. The V gene's germline CDR1 is SGHTA and CDR2 FQGTGA. The CDR3 loop is CASSPRDRDVDHTGELFF. The CDR3 region has the DNA TGTGCCAGCAGCCCACGGGACAGGGATGTTGACCACACCGGGGAGCTGTTTTTT.

In nucleotides, the CDR3 is TGTGCCAGCAGTGAACTAGCGGGGTTCACCGGGGAGCTGTTTTTT. Residues: CASSELAGFTGELFF. The genes are TRBV2 and TRBJ2-2; 9 bases are a match to TRBD2. Germline CDR1 and CDR2: SNHLY and FYNNEI. The CDR3 is made up of 15 amino acids. The V gene end was trimmed by 2 bases and the J gene end by 4 bases; junction bases not matched to a gene: 2.

This chain joins TRBV19 and TRBJ1-5; possibly TRBD1 for D (5 bases). The CDR3 is made up of 18 amino acids. Germline lookup yields CDR1 LNHDA and CDR2 SQIVND (reference sequence). V lost 4 bases and J 2 bases, leaving 21 bases between the germline ends. CDR3 sequence: CASSKGWEDGHRNQPQHF. Written as DNA, the CDR3 is TGTGCCAGTAGTAAGGGGTGGGAAGACGGCCACCGCAATCAGCCCCAGCATTTT.

V is TRBV5-1 and J is TRBJ1-6; D is perhaps TRBD1 (5 bases). The V and J ends lost 0 bases and 7 bases respectively, with 8 bases between them. This CDR3 has 14 residues. CDR1 is SGHRS and CDR2 is YFSETQ in the germline V gene. CDR3 sequence reads: CASSLGGENSPLHF. The CDR3, as DNA: TGCGCCAGCAGCTTGGGAGGGGAGAATTCACCCCTCCACTTT.

The chain combines TRBV6-4 with TRBJ1-4, with D perhaps TRBD1 (5 bases). The CDR3 extends over 12 amino acids. Germline V gene sequence: CDR1 MRHNA, CDR2 SNTAGT. The V end was cut by 2 bases, the J end by 10 bases, with 8 bases between. The CDR3 here is CASSDRGGKLFF. The CDR3 DNA reads as TGTGCCAGCAGTGACAGGGGAGGAAAACTGTTTTTT.

The chain joins TRBV18 to TRBJ2-1; D perhaps matches TRBD2 (6 bases). V was clipped by 3 bases and J by 6 bases, with 12 bases between them. The CDR3 contains 14 residues. CDR1 and CDR2 from the germline V gene are KGHSH and LQKENI. CDR3 nucleotide sequence: TGTGCCAGCTCACCGGTCGGCGGGGCCAATGAGCAGTTCTTC. Translation: CASSPVGGANEQFF. Filled out from reference TRBV18 and TRBJ2-1, the complete variable domain reads NAGVMQNPRHLVRRRGQEARLRCSPMKGHSHVYWYRQLPEEGLKFMVYLQKENIIDESGMPKERFSAEFPKEGPSILRIQQVVRGDSAAYFCASSPVGGANEQFFGPGTRLTVL.

The CDR3 DNA sequence: TGCGCCAGCAGCTTGGACAGGGCCCTCTACAATGAGCAGTTCTTC. This gives the protein CASSLDRALYNEQFF. The V gene is TRBV5-1, the J gene TRBJ2-1; D may be TRBD1 (6 bases). V was clipped by 0 bases and J by 3 bases, with 10 bases between them. CDR1 is SGHRS, CDR2 YFSETQ, per germline. The CDR3 is 15 amino acids. The whole variable domain, filled in from reference TRBV5-1 and TRBJ2-1, reads KAGVTQTPRYLIKTRGQQVTLSCSPISGHRSVSWYQQTPGQGLQFLFEYFSETQRNKGNFPGRFSGRQFSNSRSEMNVSTLELGDSALYLCASSLDRALYNEQFFGPGTRLTVL.

This clone was picked up one time. The genes are TRBV4-1 and TRBJ2-3, with 7 positions matching TRBD1. From germline, CDR1 is MGHRA and CDR2 YSYEKL. Germline trimming cut 1 base from V and 6 bases from J; bases unmatched to any gene: 7. The CDR3 is 15 residues long. The CDR3 sequence: CASSQVRQGGDTQYF. In nucleotides, the CDR3 is TGCGCCAGCAGCCAAGTAAGACAGGGTGGGGATACGCAGTATTTT.

The rearrangement links TRBV9 to TRBJ2-5, with a tentative D call TRBD1 (5 bases). Trimming stripped 0 bases from V and 4 bases from J, with 7 bases between. Germline values: CDR1 SGDLS, CDR2 YYNGEE. The CDR3 length is 13 residues. The CDR3 nucleotides read TGTGCCAGCAGCGTAGAGGGGCTAGAGACCCAGTACTTC. Translated: CASSVEGLETQYF.

J is TRBJ2-1 and V is TRBV20-1; 8 nucleotides line up with TRBD2. There are 14 residues in the CDR3. The ends lost 3 bases at V and 6 bases at J; junction bases unmatched: 7. The germline gives CDR1 DFQATT, CDR2 SNEGSKA (reference sequence). The CDR3, as DNA: TGCAGTGCTAGTGGGACTAGGAAAGGCAATGAGCAGTTCTTC. Residues: CSASGTRKGNEQFF.

The rearrangement links TRBV10-3 to TRBJ2-1; TRBD2 matches 10 bases. CDR1 is ENHRY and CDR2 is SYGVKD in the germline V gene. The CDR3 loop spans 14 amino acids. The trim removed 1 base at V and 10 bases at J, leaving 4 bases unmatched. In DNA, the CDR3 is TGTGCCATCAGTGAGTTAAGGACTAGCGGCGAGCAGTTCTTC. Translated: CAISELRTSGEQFF.

This rearrangement joins TRBV11-2 to TRBJ2-7, with a weak D call TRBD2 (5 bases). The V gene's germline CDR1 is SGHAT and CDR2 FQNNGV. CDR3 size: 15 residues. V lost 1 base and J lost 2, with 12 bases in between. As DNA, the CDR3 is TGTGCCAGCAGCTTAGGACGAAACGGGGCCTACGAGCAGTACTTC. Encoded protein: CASSLGRNGAYEQYF.

The rearrangement joins TRBV28 to TRBJ2-1; D remains ambiguous. Germline CDR1 reads MDHEN; CDR2 reads SYDVKM. This CDR3 contains 11 residues. V dropped 5 bases and J dropped 7 bases, with 6 bases sitting between them. Here the CDR3 DNA reads TGTGCCAGCAGTGACCTAAATGAGCAGTTCTTC. It encodes CASSDLNEQFF.

In this sample, this clone turned up a few times. CDR3 nucleotide sequence: TGTGCCAGCACCCAGGACCGAACTTTGGGGCAGCCCCAGCATTTT. Protein: CASTQDRTLGQPQHF. This chain uses TRBV6-5 with TRBJ1-5; D unclear. V was cut by 7 bases and J by 7 bases, with 20 bases left in between. Per the germline V gene, CDR1 is MNHEY and CDR2 is SVGAGI. This CDR3 contains 15 residues.

The chain links TRBV19 to TRBJ2-1, with 12 bases matching TRBD2. J lost 3 bases, V lost 4 bases, and 10 bases had no gene match. CDR1 is LNHDA, CDR2 SQIVND, per germline (reference sequence). This CDR3 has 18 residues. The CDR3 sequence is CASSTRRTSGIVYNEQFF. The CDR3 DNA sequence: TGTGCCAGTAGTACTCGGCGGACTAGCGGGATAGTCTACAATGAGCAGTTCTTC.

This chain joins TRBV7-9 and TRBJ1-3; TRBD1 matches at 8 bases. Germline trimming cut 5 bases from V and 4 bases from J; bases unmatched to any gene: 10. Germline V gives CDR1 SEHNR, CDR2 FQNEAQ (reference sequence). The CDR3 is 16 amino acids. CDR3 amino acids: CASSPRQGASGNTIYF. For the CDR3, the DNA is TGTGCCAGCAGCCCGAGGCAGGGGGCATCGGGAAACACCATATATTTT.

This chain connects TRBV6-1 to TRBJ1-6, with D unclear. V was trimmed by 2 bases and J by 4 bases, leaving 15 bases between them. Germline CDR1 and CDR2: MNHNS and SASEGT. The CDR3 loop spans 17 amino acids. The CDR3 nucleotides are TGTGCCAGCAGTGAAAGGTTTATGAAGAGTTATAATTCACCCCTCCACTTT. This encodes CASSERFMKSYNSPLHF.

V usage is TRBV11-2 and J usage is TRBJ2-2; D unclear. V was trimmed by 0 bases and J by 6 bases, leaving 5 bases between them. The CDR3 covers 13 residues. Germline V gene sequence: CDR1 SGHAT, CDR2 FQNNGV. CDR3 region: CASSLDFAGELFF. In nucleotides, the CDR3 is TGTGCCAGCAGCTTAGATTTTGCCGGGGAGCTGTTTTTT.